The following is a TCR beta chain sequence with its context. Its antigen is undetermined. Other DNA variants within this sample encode the same CDR3. The source of the sample is a study of cytomegalovirus exposure and HLA in healthy donors. The data were produced by immunoSEQ multiplex PCR, yet TCRdb's version contains in-frame clones alone and is incomplete. The top ten hold approximately 0.84% of the sample, which has more than 300,000 clones, 70% to 90% seen once. The V gene's germline CDR1 is KGHSH and CDR2 LQKENI. Trimming cost V 3 bases and J 1 base; bases outside gene matches: 2. There are 15 residues in the CDR3. General study results and limits: Researchers counted 180 or so TCR beta chains as cytomegalovirus-associated.

This rearrangement joins TRBV18 to TRBJ1-4, with 7 bases that match TRBD1. The TCR comes from a woman aged 18-35 years in good health and CMV-seronegative. The sample was PBMCs. CDR3 coding DNA: TGTGCCAGCTCACCCAGACAGGGAACTAATGAAAAACTGTTTTTT. Amino acids: CASSPRQGTNEKLFF.